A single count supports the clone carrying this T cell receptor (beta chain). This specimen belongs to a study of Ad26.COV2.S vaccination and SARS-CoV-2 variants. The ends were cut back, 6 bases at V and 6 bases at J, with 9 bases in the middle. CDR1 and CDR2 from the germline V gene are MNHEY and SVGAGI. This CDR3 spans 11 amino acids. Treatment described: around 19 received Ad26.COV2.S at low or high dose, single or two shots; roughly five received placebo; per-sample allocation not given. Specimens were obtained on day 63 following the first vaccine or placebo injection. The data were produced by immunoSEQ multiplex PCR, yet TCRdb's version contains in-frame clones alone and is incomplete. Found here are over 350,000 clones, about 85% of them singletons; the top ten hold roughly 3.2%.

The chain has TRBV6-5 and TRBJ2-7; perhaps TRBD1 as D (5 bases). Specimen: peripheral blood, collected in a trial of Ad26.COV2.S vaccine versus placebo. The source is a person aged 18-60 years who received the Ad26.COV2.S COVID-19 vaccine or a placebo. CDR3 in DNA: TGTGCCAGCAGACGCGACAGCGAGCAGTACTTC. This encodes CASRRDSEQYF.